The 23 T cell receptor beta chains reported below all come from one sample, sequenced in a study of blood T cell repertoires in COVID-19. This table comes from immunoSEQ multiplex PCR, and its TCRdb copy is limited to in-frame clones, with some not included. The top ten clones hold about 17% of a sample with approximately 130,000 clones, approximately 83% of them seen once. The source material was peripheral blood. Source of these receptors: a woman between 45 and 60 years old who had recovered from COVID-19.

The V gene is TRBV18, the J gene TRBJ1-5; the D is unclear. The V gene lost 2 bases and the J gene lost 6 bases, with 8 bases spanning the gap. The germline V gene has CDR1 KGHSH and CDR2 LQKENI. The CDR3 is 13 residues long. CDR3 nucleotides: TGTGCCAGCTCACCAGCTCTAGTTCAGCCCCAGCATTTT. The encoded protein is CASSPALVQPQHF. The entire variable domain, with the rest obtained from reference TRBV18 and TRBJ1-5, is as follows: NAGVMQNPRHLVRRRGQEARLRCSPMKGHSHVYWYRQLPEEGLKFMVYLQKENIIDESGMPKERFSAEFPKEGPSILRIQQVVRGDSAAYFCASSPALVQPQHFGDGTRLSIL.

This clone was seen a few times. In nucleotides, the CDR3 is TGTGCCAGCACCCAGGGATTCACCGGGGAGCTGTTTTTT. Protein sequence: CASTQGFTGELFF. The V gene is TRBV6-5, the J gene TRBJ2-2; tentative D call: TRBD1 (5 bases). V shed 7 bases and J shed 4 bases, with 10 bases lying between them. Per the germline V gene, CDR1 is MNHEY and CDR2 is SVGAGI. The CDR3 totals 13 residues.

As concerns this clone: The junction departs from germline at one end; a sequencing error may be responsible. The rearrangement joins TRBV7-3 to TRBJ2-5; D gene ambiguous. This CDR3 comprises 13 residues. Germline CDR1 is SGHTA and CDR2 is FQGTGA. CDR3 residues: CASSLSTRESQYF. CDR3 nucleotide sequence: TGTGCCAGCAGCTTAAGTACCCGCGAGAGCCAGTACTTC.

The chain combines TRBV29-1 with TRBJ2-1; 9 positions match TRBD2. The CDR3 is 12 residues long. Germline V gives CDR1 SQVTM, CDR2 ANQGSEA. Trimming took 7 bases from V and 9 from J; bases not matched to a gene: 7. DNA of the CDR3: TGCAGCGGGATAGCGGGAGCTAGTGAGCAGTTCTTC. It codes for CSGIAGASEQFF.

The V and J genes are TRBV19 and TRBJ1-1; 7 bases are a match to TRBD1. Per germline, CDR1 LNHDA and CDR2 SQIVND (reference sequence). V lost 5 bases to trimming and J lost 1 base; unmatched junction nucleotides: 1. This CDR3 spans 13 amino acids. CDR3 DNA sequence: TGTGCCAGTAGTGACAGGGAGAACACTGAAGCTTTCTTT. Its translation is CASSDRENTEAFF.

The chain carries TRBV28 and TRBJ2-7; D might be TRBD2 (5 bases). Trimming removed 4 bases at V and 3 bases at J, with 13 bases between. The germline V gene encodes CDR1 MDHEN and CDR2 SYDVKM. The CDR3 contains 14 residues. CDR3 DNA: TGTGCCAGCAGTTCTATAGGACTTATCTACGAGCAGTACTTC. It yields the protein CASSSIGLIYEQYF.

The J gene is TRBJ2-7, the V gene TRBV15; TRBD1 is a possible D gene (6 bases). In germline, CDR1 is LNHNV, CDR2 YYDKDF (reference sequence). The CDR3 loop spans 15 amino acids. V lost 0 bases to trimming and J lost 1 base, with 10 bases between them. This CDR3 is CATSRDWQGSYEQYF. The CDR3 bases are TGTGCCACCAGCAGAGATTGGCAGGGGTCCTACGAGCAGTACTTC.

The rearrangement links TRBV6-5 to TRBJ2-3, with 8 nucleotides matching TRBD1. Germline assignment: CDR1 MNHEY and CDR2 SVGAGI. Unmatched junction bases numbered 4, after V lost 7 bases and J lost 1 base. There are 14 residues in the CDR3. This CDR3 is CASMTDRGTDTQYF. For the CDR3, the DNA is TGTGCCAGCATGACGGACAGGGGCACAGATACGCAGTATTTT.

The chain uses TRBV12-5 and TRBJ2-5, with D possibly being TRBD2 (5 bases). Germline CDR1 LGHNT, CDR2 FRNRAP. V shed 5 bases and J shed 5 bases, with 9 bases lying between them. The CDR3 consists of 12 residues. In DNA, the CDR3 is TGTGCTAGTGGTCAGAGAGGGGAGACCCAGTACTTC. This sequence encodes CASGQRGETQYF.

The DNA of the CDR3 is TGTGCCAGCAGTGAGACCCGGACAGGGCGCTCAATAATCCATTTT. Its protein product is CASSETRTGRSIIHF. The chain has TRBV6-1 and TRBJ1-5, with 8 bases identical to TRBD1. Trimming removed 3 bases from V and 16 bases from J; junction bases left unmatched: 17. Per the germline V gene, CDR1 is MNHNS and CDR2 is SASEGT. The CDR3 runs to 15 residues.

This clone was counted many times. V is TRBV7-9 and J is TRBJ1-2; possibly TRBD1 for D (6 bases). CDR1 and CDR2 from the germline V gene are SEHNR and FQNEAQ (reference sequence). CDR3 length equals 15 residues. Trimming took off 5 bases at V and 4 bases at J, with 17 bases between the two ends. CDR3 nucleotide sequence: TGTGCCAGCAGCGGGAACAGGGAATTGGCCTATGGCTACACCTTC. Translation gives CASSGNRELAYGYTF.

As DNA, the CDR3 is TGTGCCAGCAGTGAAGAGACACCATATAATTCACCCCTCCACTTT. Translating gives CASSEETPYNSPLHF. This sequence joins TRBV2 and TRBJ1-6; D is unclear. Germline values: CDR1 SNHLY, CDR2 FYNNEI. This CDR3 spans 15 amino acids. Trimming took 1 base from V and 4 from J, leaving 8 bases between them.

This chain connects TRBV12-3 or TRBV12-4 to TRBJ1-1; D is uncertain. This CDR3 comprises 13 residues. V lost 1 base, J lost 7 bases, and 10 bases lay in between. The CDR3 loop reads CASSLEPVLEAFF. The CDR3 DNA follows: TGTGCCAGCAGTTTAGAGCCTGTCCTTGAAGCTTTCTTT.

Written as DNA, the CDR3 is TGTGCCAGCAGTAAGGAGTCAGGGCCCAATCAGCCCCAGCATTTT. Its protein is CASSKESGPNQPQHF. The chain joins TRBV2 to TRBJ1-5, with a weak D call TRBD1 (5 bases). V lost 5 bases to trimming and J lost 3 bases, with 14 bases between them. The germline V gene encodes CDR1 SNHLY and CDR2 FYNNEI. The CDR3 spans 15 residues.

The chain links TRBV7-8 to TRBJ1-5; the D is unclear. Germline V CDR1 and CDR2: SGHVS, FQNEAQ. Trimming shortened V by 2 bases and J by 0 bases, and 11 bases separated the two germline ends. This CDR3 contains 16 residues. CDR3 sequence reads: CASSLNGLYSNQPQHF. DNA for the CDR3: TGTGCCAGCAGCTTAAACGGACTATATAGCAATCAGCCCCAGCATTTT.

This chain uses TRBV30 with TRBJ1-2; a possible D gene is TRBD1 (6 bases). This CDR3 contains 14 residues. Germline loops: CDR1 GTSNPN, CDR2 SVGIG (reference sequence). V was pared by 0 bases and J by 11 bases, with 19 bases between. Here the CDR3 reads CAWSVMVFRQEYTF. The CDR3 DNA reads TGTGCCTGGAGTGTAATGGTATTCCGACAGGAATACACCTTC.

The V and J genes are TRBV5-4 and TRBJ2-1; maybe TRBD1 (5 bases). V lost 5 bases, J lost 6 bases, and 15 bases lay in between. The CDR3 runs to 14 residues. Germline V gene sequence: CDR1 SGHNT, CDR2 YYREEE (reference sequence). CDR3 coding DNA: TGTGCCAGCAGTACTTGGAACAGGTTCAATGAGCAGTTCTTC. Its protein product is CASSTWNRFNEQFF.

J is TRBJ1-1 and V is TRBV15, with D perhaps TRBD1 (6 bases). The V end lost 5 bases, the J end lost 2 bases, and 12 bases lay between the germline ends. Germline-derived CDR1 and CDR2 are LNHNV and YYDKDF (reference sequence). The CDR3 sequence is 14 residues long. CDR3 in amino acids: CATSSRTVNTEAFF. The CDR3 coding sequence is TGTGCCACCAGCTCCCGGACAGTTAACACTGAAGCTTTCTTT.

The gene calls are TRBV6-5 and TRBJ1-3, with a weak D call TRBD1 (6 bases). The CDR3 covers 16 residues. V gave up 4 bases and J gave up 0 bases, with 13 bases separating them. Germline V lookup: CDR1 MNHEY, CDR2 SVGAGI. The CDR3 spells CASSLQRGGSGNTIYF. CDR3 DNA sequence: TGTGCCAGCAGTTTACAAAGAGGGGGCTCTGGAAACACCATATATTTT.

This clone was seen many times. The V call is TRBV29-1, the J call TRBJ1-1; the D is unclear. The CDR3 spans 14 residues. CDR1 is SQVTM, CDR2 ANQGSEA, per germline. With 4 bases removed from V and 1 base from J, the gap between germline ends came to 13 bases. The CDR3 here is CSVGSEPSNTEAFF. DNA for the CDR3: TGCAGCGTTGGGAGCGAACCATCGAACACTGAAGCTTTCTTT.

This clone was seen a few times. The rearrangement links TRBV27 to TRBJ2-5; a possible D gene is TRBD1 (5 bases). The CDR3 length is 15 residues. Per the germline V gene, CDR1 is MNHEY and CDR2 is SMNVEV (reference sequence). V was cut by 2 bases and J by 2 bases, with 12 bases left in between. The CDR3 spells CASSLKGRRQETQYF. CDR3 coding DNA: TGTGCCAGCAGTTTAAAGGGGCGTAGACAAGAGACCCAGTACTTC.

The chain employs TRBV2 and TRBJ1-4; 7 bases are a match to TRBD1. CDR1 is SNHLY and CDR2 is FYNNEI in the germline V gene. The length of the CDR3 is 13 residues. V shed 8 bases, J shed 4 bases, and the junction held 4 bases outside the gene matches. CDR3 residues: CASQGDHNEKLFF. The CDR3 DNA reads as TGTGCCAGCCAGGGGGACCATAATGAAAAACTGTTTTTT.

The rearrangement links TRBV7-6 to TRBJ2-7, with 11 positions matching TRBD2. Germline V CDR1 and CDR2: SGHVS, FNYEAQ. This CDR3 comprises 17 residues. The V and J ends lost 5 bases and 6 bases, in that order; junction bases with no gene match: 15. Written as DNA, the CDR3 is TGTGCCAGCAGCCCTGGGACTAGCGGACTCTCCGTGGGCGAGCAGTACTTC. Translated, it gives CASSPGTSGLSVGEQYF.